The sequence of this T cell receptor beta chain was determined in a study of T-cell reconstitution after alpha-beta-depleted transplantation in children. Points from the study as a whole: Newly made T cells mostly supplied T-cell counts and diversity one year after transplant. Several hundred expanded graft clones reportedly were the source of alpha-beta T cells about two months after transplant. Surviving thymic progenitors and recipient T cells were the source of high TCRbeta diversity at day 60 in some patients.

Preparing the TCRbeta library involved the use of unique molecular identifiers. A single record per CDR3 protein comes from TCRdb applying MiXCR to the PCR reads. The table lists some 130,000 distinct CDR3 sequences, 9.5% to 10% of them singletons, with 24% in the top ten. The count of this clonotype is one. Its target is not known. One base away lies a much larger clone, so this may be a sequencing read error. CDR3 length: 14 residues. In germline, CDR1 is SGHRS, CDR2 YFSETQ. The J segment lost 6 bases and the V segment lost 5 bases, leaving 6 bases of the junction unmatched. The source material was PBMCs, mostly from graft donor cells, sampled 180 days after TCRalphabeta/CD19-depleted stem cell transplant. The sequence was collected from a girl under three years old who had a stem cell transplant for combined immunodeficiency, so the T cells may come from the graft donor. V usage is TRBV5-1 and J usage is TRBJ2-3, with 10 bases lining up with TRBD2. The CDR3 is CASSVTSGWDTQYF. The CDR3 DNA follows: TGCGCCAGCAGTGTGACTAGCGGGTGGGATACGCAGTATTTT.